Listed here are 17 T cell receptor beta chains from one sample, sequenced in a study of blood T cells in healthy people across ages. Primed by a sample-barcoded 5' primer and a J-beta primer mix, a second PCR proceeded for 7 to 11 cycles. TCRdb called the 5' RACE reads again in MiXCR, with one record for every CDR3 protein. In the table there are roughly 1,500,000 distinct CDR3 sequences, approximately 40% of which are singletons. Sequencing used blood. These receptors were collected from a woman aged 18-29 years in good health.

This clonotype was observed a handful of times. Sequence at one end of the junction differs from germline and may be a read error. This sequence joins TRBV20-1 and TRBJ2-6; maybe TRBD1 (6 bases). Germline V gene lookup returns CDR1 DFQATT and CDR2 SNEGSKA (reference sequence). This CDR3 has 15 amino acids. CDR3 in amino acids: CSASNRVAGANVQTF. The DNA of the CDR3 is TGCAGTGCTAGCAACAGGGTCGCTGGGGCCAACGTCCAGACTTTC.

The J gene is TRBJ2-1, the V gene TRBV19; no definite D call. Trimming shortened V by 7 bases and J by 11 bases, and 12 bases separated the two germline ends. The germline gives CDR1 LNHDA, CDR2 SQIVND (reference sequence). The CDR3 spans 11 residues. CDR3 loop: CASMSLRKQFF. CDR3 DNA sequence: TGTGCCAGTATGAGCTTGAGAAAGCAGTTCTTC.

V and J are TRBV23-1 and TRBJ2-1; D uncertain. TRBV23-1 is filed as an ORF, its function uncertain. Trimming shortened V by 2 bases and J by 13 bases, and 3 bases separated the two germline ends. This CDR3 is built from 9 residues. The CDR3 loop is CASSQTQFF. The CDR3 DNA reads as TGCGCCAGCAGTCAAACCCAGTTCTTC.

The chain carries TRBV13 and TRBJ2-3, with D perhaps TRBD1 (6 bases). The length of the CDR3 is 17 residues. Germline CDR1 and CDR2: PRHDT and FYEKMQ (reference sequence). Trimming took 5 bases from V and 2 from J, leaving 20 bases between them. CDR3 nucleotide sequence: TGTGCCAGCAGCCACAACAGGGACCTAAGAAACACAGATACGCAGTATTTT. Its protein is CASSHNRDLRNTDTQYF. Supplemented by reference TRBV13 and TRBJ2-3, the full variable domain reads AAGVIQSPRHLIKEKRETATLKCYPIPRHDTVYWYQQGPGQDPQFLISFYEKMQSDKGSIPDRFSAQQFSDYHSELNMSSLELGDSALYFCASSHNRDLRNTDTQYFGPGTRLTVL.

This clonotype was counted a few times. J is TRBJ2-3 and V is TRBV29-1, with D possibly matching TRBD2 (5 bases). CDR3 length: 14 amino acids. Germline CDR1 is SQVTM and CDR2 is ANQGSEA. Trimming stripped 6 bases from V and 5 bases from J, with 18 bases between. CDR3 in DNA: TGCAGCGTCCAAACTAGATTGGCTCGAGATACGCAGTATTTT. It yields the protein CSVQTRLARDTQYF.

In its sample, this clonotype was seen many times. The gene calls are TRBV7-3 and TRBJ2-5, with D perhaps being TRBD1 or TRBD2 (5 bases each). From germline, CDR1 is SGHTA and CDR2 FQGTGA. The CDR3 extends over 14 amino acids. The V end lost 5 bases, the J end lost 1 base, and 11 bases lay between the germline ends. CDR3 amino acids: CASSLRGPQETQYF. DNA of the CDR3: TGTGCCAGCAGCCTCCGGGGCCCCCAAGAGACCCAGTACTTC. Looking up the rest from reference TRBV7-3 and TRBJ2-5 gives the full variable domain: GAGVSQTPSNKVTEKGKYVELRCDPISGHTALYWYRQSLGQGPEFLIYFQGTGAADDSGLPNDRFFAVRPEGSVSTLKIQRTERGDSAVYLCASSLRGPQETQYFGPGTRLLVL.

The genes are TRBV5-1 and TRBJ1-2; no clear D gene. V was shortened by 0 bases and J by 4 bases, with 16 bases between the two germline ends. The CDR3 runs to 16 residues. Per germline, CDR1 SGHRS and CDR2 YFSETQ. CDR3 region: CASSLGTAVYGYGYTF. The CDR3 coding sequence is TGCGCCAGCAGCTTGGGGACGGCGGTGTATGGCTATGGCTACACCTTC.

The chain uses TRBV7-6 and TRBJ2-5; 10 bases fit TRBD2. This CDR3 has 11 amino acids. V lost 11 bases, J lost 5 bases, and 2 bases stayed unmatched. Germline CDR1 reads SGHVS; CDR2 reads FNYEAQ. CDR3 nucleotides: TGTGCCCTACTAGCGGGGGAGACCCAGTACTTC. Translated, it gives CALLAGETQYF.

The chain is built from TRBV6-5 and TRBJ2-1; TRBD1 aligns across 9 bases. The CDR3 extends over 15 amino acids. Germline V CDR1 and CDR2: MNHEY, SVGAGI. After removal of 2 bases from V and 5 bases from J, the junction contained 4 bases not matched to a gene. The CDR3 spells CASSYRGDRDNEQFF. The CDR3 region has the DNA TGTGCCAGCAGTTACAGGGGGGACAGGGACAATGAGCAGTTCTTC.

In its sample, this clonotype was seen many times. This chain joins TRBV7-2 and TRBJ2-7; TRBD2 agrees at 8 bases. In germline, CDR1 is SGHTA, CDR2 FQGNSA. CDR3 length: 15 amino acids. V gave up 4 bases and J gave up 4 bases; unmatched junction bases: 9. The CDR3 protein is CASSSTGGKSYEQYF. In nucleotides, the CDR3 is TGTGCCAGCAGCTCTACGGGAGGGAAGTCTTACGAGCAGTACTTC.

This clonotype was seen a few times. The rearrangement links TRBV12-3 or TRBV12-4 to TRBJ2-3; tentative D call: TRBD1 (5 bases). The CDR3 loop spans 11 amino acids. With 1 base removed from V and 14 bases from J, the gap between germline ends came to 10 bases. This CDR3 reads CASSLGPRGYF. In nucleotides, the CDR3 is TGTGCCAGCAGTTTAGGCCCAAGGGGGTATTTT.

The CDR3 sequence is CASSPLRGESEQFF. In nucleotides, the CDR3 is TGTGCCAGCAGCCCCCTCCGGGGGGAGAGTGAGCAGTTCTTC. This sequence joins TRBV3-1 and TRBJ2-1, with 7 bases identical to TRBD2. The V segment lost 4 bases and the J segment 9 bases; nucleotides outside the gene matches: 9. CDR3 length: 14 amino acids. Germline CDR1 reads LGHDT; CDR2 reads YNNKEL (reference sequence).

The V call is TRBV5-5, the J call TRBJ2-5; the D gene is possibly TRBD1 (6 bases). There are 19 residues in the CDR3. Germline V gives CDR1 SGHKS, CDR2 YYEKEE (reference sequence). V shed 1 base and J shed 2 bases, with 24 bases lying between them. The chain's CDR3 is CASSLMGGGAEPTQETQYF. As DNA, the CDR3 is TGTGCCAGCAGCTTGATGGGTGGGGGCGCCGAGCCGACACAAGAGACCCAGTACTTC. Supplemented by reference TRBV5-5 and TRBJ2-5, the full variable domain reads DAGVTQSPTHLIKTRGQQVTLRCSPISGHKSVSWYQQVLGQGPQFIFQYYEKEERGRGNFPDRFSARQFPNYSSELNVNALLLGDSALYLCASSLMGGGAEPTQETQYFGPGTRLLVL.

This sequence joins TRBV25-1 and TRBJ2-7; TRBD1 aligns across 8 bases. Germline V CDR1 and CDR2: MGHDK, SYGVNS. This CDR3 comprises 15 residues. J gave up 0 bases and V 10 bases, and 11 bases lay outside the gene matches. The CDR3 region has the DNA TGTGCCACCAGACAGACAGGGGTGGGCTCCTACGAGCAGTACTTC. Translating gives CATRQTGVGSYEQYF.

The genes are TRBV10-3 and TRBJ1-2; D gene ambiguous. Trimming cost V 0 bases and J 8 bases, with 13 bases left between them. Germline CDR1 ENHRY, CDR2 SYGVKD. There are 14 residues in the CDR3. This CDR3 reads CAISESGQAEGYTF. Written as DNA, the CDR3 is TGTGCCATCAGTGAGTCGGGCCAGGCGGAGGGCTACACCTTC.

This clonotype was detected a few times. The V gene is TRBV5-1, the J gene TRBJ2-3, with TRBD2 identical over 13 bases. Per the germline V gene, CDR1 is SGHRS and CDR2 is YFSETQ. V shed 4 bases and J 0 bases; nucleotides not matched to a gene: 14. This CDR3 has 20 residues. CDR3 sequence (DNA): TGCGCCAGCAGCGTAGGACTAGCGGGGGTGAAGCTCACTAGCACAGATACGCAGTATTTT. Protein product: CASSVGLAGVKLTSTDTQYF.

This sequence joins TRBV10-3 and TRBJ2-1; 8 bases are a match to TRBD2. Matching the DNA end better, TRBJ2-7 makes the J call doubtful. The CDR3 loop spans 14 amino acids. Germline V gives CDR1 ENHRY, CDR2 SYGVKD. DNA of the CDR3: TGTGCCATCAGTGAACGGGAGGGCCACAATGAGCAGTACTTC. Translating it yields CAISEREGHNEQYF.